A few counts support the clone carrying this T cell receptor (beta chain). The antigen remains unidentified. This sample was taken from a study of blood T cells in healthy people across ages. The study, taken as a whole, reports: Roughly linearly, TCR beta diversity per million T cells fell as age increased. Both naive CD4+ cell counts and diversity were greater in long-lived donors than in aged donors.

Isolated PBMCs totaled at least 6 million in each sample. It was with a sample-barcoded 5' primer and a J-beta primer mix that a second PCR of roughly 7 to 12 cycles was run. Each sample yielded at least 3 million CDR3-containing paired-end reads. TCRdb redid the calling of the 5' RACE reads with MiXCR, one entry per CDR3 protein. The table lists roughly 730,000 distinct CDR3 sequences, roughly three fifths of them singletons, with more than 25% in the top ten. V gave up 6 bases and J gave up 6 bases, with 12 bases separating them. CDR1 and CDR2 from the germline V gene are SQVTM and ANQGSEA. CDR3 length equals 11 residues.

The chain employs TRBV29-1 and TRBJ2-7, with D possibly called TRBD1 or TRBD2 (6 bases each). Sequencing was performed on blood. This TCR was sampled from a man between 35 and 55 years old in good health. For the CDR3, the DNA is TGCAGCGTGGGATGGGGGGCCGAGCAGTACTTC. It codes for CSVGWGAEQYF.